The T cell receptor (beta chain) under discussion was sequenced for a study of read filtering for tumor transcriptome and immune sequencing. As to this clonotype: A much larger clone is a single base away; this may be a read error.

The CDR3 runs 15 residues. Germline V gene lookup returns CDR1 SEHNR and CDR2 FQNEAQ (reference sequence). This library used roughly 0.4 ug RNA and molecular barcoded adaptors spanning alpha/delta and beta/gamma chains. TCRdb itself ran the reads through MiXCR, one entry per CDR3 protein. The sample includes 100,000 to 150,000 distinct CDR3 sequences, roughly 13% seen only once; the top ten take 7.5% to 10%. Sequencing was performed on a population of CD138-negative cells sorted from bone marrow. The receptor's source is a donor at least 40 years old with multiple myeloma. The chain is built from TRBV7-9 and TRBJ2-2; 13 bases map to TRBD2. The CDR3 sequence is CASSPGLAGYGQLFF. The CDR3 DNA follows: TGTGCCAGCAGCCCGGGACTAGCGGGATACGGGCAGCTGTTTTTT.